Below, one TCR beta chain is given with its context. Its specificity is not known. One entry per CDR3 protein, called by TCRdb with MiXCR from the reads. This table has 650,000 to 850,000 distinct CDR3 sequences, roughly 28% appearing once. The data belong to a study of T cell repertoires in cytomegalovirus infection. On the study more broadly: Use of recently identified HLA-C-restricted and well-studied HLA-B-restricted CMV epitopes was part of the study. Public TCR beta signature analysis indicated the presence of both CMV infection and matching HLA type. General study findings and limits: People with CMV and the relevant HLA were identified by cumulative public TCR beta family frequency. Dominating the ex vivo response were TCR beta clonotypes that were CMV-specific and HLA-C-restricted.

Trimming left V 0 bases short and J 0 bases short, with 18 bases between. The CDR3 is 19 amino acids. Germline V CDR1 and CDR2: SQVTM, ANQGSEA. This TCR came from a human donor in good health (CMV status not recorded). Some clones in this sample may be carry-over from other donors' samples. V gene TRBV29-1 combines with J gene TRBJ2-6; the D call may be TRBD1 or TRBD2 (5 bases each). The source was cultured CD8+ T cells from PBMCs, collected from culture after CMV antigen stimulation. The CDR3 DNA reads as TGCAGCGTTGAAGACCAGAGAGGGGTTACCTCCTCTGGGGCCAACGTCCTGACTTTC. Protein: CSVEDQRGVTSSGANVLTF.